This TCR beta chain derives from a study of T-cell reconstitution after alpha-beta-depleted transplantation in children. Points from the study as a whole: Reported findings indicate that, about two months after transplant, alpha-beta T cells came from several hundred expanded clones, which were derived from non-depleted graft cells.

This clonotype was recorded a few times. The antigen is undetermined. Preparation of the TCRbeta library used unique molecular identifiers. Using its own MiXCR run on the PCR reads, TCRdb lists one record per CDR3 protein. The top ten clones hold 25% to 30% of a sample with about 440,000 distinct CDR3 sequences, 43% of them seen once. Trimming cost V 5 bases and J 1 base, with 18 bases left between them. The CDR3 length is 16 residues. Germline values: CDR1 MNHNS, CDR2 SASEGT. This chain joins TRBV6-1 and TRBJ2-7; possibly TRBD2 for D (6 bases). The sequence came from a girl aged 2 to 9 with aplastic anemia, due to receive a stem cell transplant. The sample was PBMCs, taken before TCRalphabeta/CD19-depleted stem cell transplant. DNA for the CDR3: TGTGCCAGCAGTCAAGACGGGAGAAGGGGTTCCTACGAGCAGTACTTC. It codes for CASSQDGRRGSYEQYF.